Below, 27 T cell receptor beta chains from the same sample are listed, as sequenced in a study of blood T cell repertoires in COVID-19. TCRdb's table, derived via immunoSEQ multiplex PCR, lists solely in-frame clones and lacks some. The sample includes some 37,000 clones, about 88% seen only once; the top ten take more than 15%. Sequencing was done on a sample of peripheral blood. These receptors were obtained from a man aged 45-60 years in a cohort sampled during active COVID-19.

This chain connects TRBV3-1 (or the pseudogene TRBV3-2) to TRBJ1-5, with D tentatively TRBD1 (5 bases). This CDR3 comprises 16 residues. The V end was cut by 2 bases, the J end by 6 bases, with 17 bases between. Germline V gene lookup returns CDR1 LGHDT and CDR2 YNNKEL (reference sequence). The CDR3 is CASSQTGAHRTQPQHF. DNA for the CDR3: TGTGCCAGCAGCCAAACGGGCGCCCACAGGACTCAGCCCCAGCATTTT.

The chain carries TRBV9 and TRBJ1-6; no clear D gene. The length of the CDR3 is 14 residues. The V gene lost 2 bases and the J gene lost 0 bases, with 3 bases spanning the gap. Germline V CDR1 and CDR2: SGDLS, YYNGEE. The CDR3 region is CASSVGSYNSPLHF. CDR3 in DNA: TGTGCCAGCAGCGTCGGCTCCTATAATTCACCCCTCCACTTT.

The CDR3 sequence: CSVEGTSGREFEQFF. CDR3 bases: TGCAGCGTTGAGGGGACTAGCGGGAGGGAGTTTGAGCAGTTCTTC. The J gene is TRBJ2-1, the V gene TRBV29-1; TRBD2 matches 16 bases. This CDR3 contains 15 residues. V shed 3 bases, J shed 9 bases, and the junction held 5 bases outside the gene matches. CDR1 and CDR2 (germline): SQVTM, ANQGSEA.

The V gene is TRBV15, the J gene TRBJ1-2; weak D call: TRBD1 (6 bases). Trimming removed 3 bases from V and 0 bases from J, with 11 bases in between. The CDR3 is 15 amino acids. Germline V gene data show CDR1 as LNHNV and CDR2 as YYDKDF (reference sequence). The CDR3 region is CATSSTTGTNYGYTF. CDR3 DNA: TGTGCCACCAGCAGCACGACAGGTACTAACTATGGCTACACCTTC.

The chain joins TRBV24-1 to TRBJ2-5; 8 nucleotides align to TRBD1. Germline loops: CDR1 KGHDR, CDR2 SFDVKD. CDR3 length: 13 amino acids. Trimming removed 9 bases from V and 5 bases from J; junction bases left unmatched: 7. CDR3 protein: CATGTGGRETQYF. CDR3 DNA: TGTGCCACCGGTACAGGGGGTCGGGAGACCCAGTACTTC.

This clone was seen just once. This chain links TRBV4-1 with TRBJ2-5; D is possibly TRBD1 (6 bases). This CDR3 spans 15 amino acids. Trimming took 0 bases from V and 1 from J, leaving 9 bases between them. From germline, CDR1 is MGHRA and CDR2 YSYEKL. CDR3 in amino acids: CASSQDRGPQETQYF. As DNA, the CDR3 is TGCGCCAGCAGCCAAGACAGGGGCCCCCAAGAGACCCAGTACTTC.

V is TRBV11-2 and J is TRBJ2-7; D gene uncertain. Looked up from germline, CDR1 is SGHAT and CDR2 is FQNNGV. Trimming shortened V by 1 base and J by 0 bases, and 7 bases separated the two germline ends. The CDR3 has 14 amino acids. The CDR3 loop reads CASSLGDSSYEQYV. The CDR3 DNA sequence: TGTGCCAGCAGCTTAGGAGATAGCTCCTACGAGCAGTACGTC.

The chain joins TRBV2 to TRBJ1-1; the D is unclear. From germline, CDR1 is SNHLY and CDR2 FYNNEI. The CDR3 runs to 12 residues. V lost 4 bases and J 1 base, leaving 4 bases between the germline ends. CDR3 coding DNA: TGTGCCAGCAGTGTGGCGAACACTGAAGCTTTCTTT. Its protein is CASSVANTEAFF.

V usage is TRBV4-1 and J usage is TRBJ2-7; TRBD2 agrees at 11 bases. J gave up 6 bases and V 0 bases, and 4 bases lay outside the gene matches. Germline lookup yields CDR1 MGHRA and CDR2 YSYEKL. This CDR3 is 15 amino acids long. CDR3 loop: CASSQDSLAGVEQYF. The CDR3 DNA sequence: TGCGCCAGCAGCCAAGATTCACTAGCGGGGGTCGAGCAGTACTTC.

The chain combines TRBV5-4 with TRBJ1-1; TRBD1 might be the D (6 bases). The ends were cut back, 1 base at V and 2 bases at J, with 24 bases in the middle. Germline CDR1 reads SGHNT; CDR2 reads YYREEE (reference sequence). The CDR3 spans 19 residues. Written as DNA, the CDR3 is TGTGCCAGCAGCTTGATTTTCCAGGGACACGGGACCGAAAACACTGAAGCTTTCTTT. As protein: CASSLIFQGHGTENTEAFF.

This clone is medium-sized in the sample. The rearrangement links TRBV7-9 to TRBJ1-2, with D possibly matching TRBD1 (6 bases). The germline CDR1 and CDR2 sequences are SEHNR and FQNEAQ (reference sequence). Trimming stripped 8 bases from V and 6 bases from J, with 25 bases between. CDR3 length: 16 residues. CDR3 bases: TGTGCCAGCCCTGAGGGGGACCGACCCCGGTTGAATGGCTACACCTTC. Translation: CASPEGDRPRLNGYTF.

V is TRBV4-3 and J is TRBJ2-7; 7 positions match TRBD1. Trimming at V came to 2 bases and at J to 0 bases, leaving 4 bases not matched to a gene. The CDR3 consists of 15 residues. CDR1 is LGHNA and CDR2 is YSLEER in the germline V gene. Written as DNA, the CDR3 is TGCGCCAGCAGCCAATACAGGGGCCTCTCCTACGAGCAGTACTTC. This codes for CASSQYRGLSYEQYF.

This clone occurred once. The chain joins TRBV19 to TRBJ2-1; 13 bases map to TRBD2. CDR1 and CDR2 (germline): LNHDA, SQIVND (reference sequence). The CDR3 is 16 residues long. V trimming: 5 bases; J trimming: 0 bases; junction bases outside the gene matches: 1. The CDR3 DNA sequence: TGTGCCAGTAGTCGGACTAGCGGGAGCTCCTACAATGAGCAGTTCTTC. It is translated as CASSRTSGSSYNEQFF.

On this clone: Other DNA sequences in the sample encode the same CDR3. The rearrangement links TRBV9 to TRBJ2-3, with TRBD2 matching over 8 bases. The CDR3 runs to 15 residues. V lost 6 bases to trimming and J lost 4 bases; unmatched junction nucleotides: 10. Germline V gives CDR1 SGDLS, CDR2 YYNGEE. This chain's CDR3 is CASTPSGSWADTQYF. The CDR3 coding sequence is TGTGCCAGCACCCCCAGCGGGAGTTGGGCAGATACGCAGTATTTT.

The genes are TRBV18 and TRBJ1-5; 9 bases agree with TRBD1. CDR3 length: 17 amino acids. In germline, CDR1 is KGHSH, CDR2 LQKENI. V shed 3 bases and J 3 bases; nucleotides not matched to a gene: 9. CDR3 DNA: TGTGCCAGCTCACCTTGGCCTGGACAGGGGACCAATCAGCCCCAGCATTTT. Encoded protein: CASSPWPGQGTNQPQHF.

The V gene is TRBV13, the J gene TRBJ2-5, with TRBD1 matching over 9 bases. Germline loops: CDR1 PRHDT, CDR2 FYEKMQ (reference sequence). J lost 2 bases, V lost 6 bases, and 4 bases had no gene match. This CDR3 spans 14 amino acids. Here the CDR3 DNA reads TGTGCCAGCAGTCCTGGGACAGGGCAAGAGACCCAGTACTTC. The encoded protein is CASSPGTGQETQYF.

The chain carries TRBV27 and TRBJ2-3, with D possibly TRBD1 on 5 matching bases. Germline V gene data show CDR1 as MNHEY and CDR2 as SMNVEV (reference sequence). Trimming removed 3 bases at V and 0 bases at J, with 10 bases between. The CDR3 loop spans 15 amino acids. The CDR3, as DNA: TGTGCCAGCAGTTTTGCAGGGTATAGCACAGATACGCAGTATTTT. Translated: CASSFAGYSTDTQYF.

The V and J genes are TRBV3-1 (or the pseudogene TRBV3-2) and TRBJ1-2; D is unclear. V was shortened by 4 bases and J by 3 bases, with 9 bases between the two germline ends. CDR1 and CDR2 from the germline V gene are LGHDT and YNNKEL (reference sequence). The CDR3 runs 13 residues. CDR3 DNA sequence: TGTGCCAGCAGCCGGTCGCAGGACTATGGCTACACCTTC. Translation gives CASSRSQDYGYTF.

The rearrangement joins TRBV29-1 to TRBJ1-1, with 7 bases aligning to TRBD1. Germline loops: CDR1 SQVTM, CDR2 ANQGSEA. V lost 3 bases to trimming and J lost 5 bases; unmatched junction nucleotides: 0. The CDR3 totals 11 residues. The CDR3 coding sequence is TGCAGCGTTGACAGGGGGACTGAAGCTTTCTTT. It yields the protein CSVDRGTEAFF. The variable domain in full, completed from reference TRBV29-1 and TRBJ1-1, reads SAVISQKPSRDICQRGTSLTIQCQVDSQVTMMFWYRQQPGQSLTLIATANQGSEATYESGFVIDKFPISRPNLTFSTLTVSNMSPEDSSIYLCSVDRGTEAFFGQGTRLTVV.

The genes are TRBV7-9 and TRBJ2-5; TRBD2 matches 11 bases. V shed 5 bases and J 7 bases; nucleotides not matched to a gene: 3. The CDR3 covers 13 residues. The germline gives CDR1 SEHNR, CDR2 FQNEAQ (reference sequence). CDR3 in amino acids: CASSLLAGGTQYF. The DNA of the CDR3 is TGTGCCAGCAGCCTTCTAGCGGGAGGGACCCAGTACTTC.

The V and J genes are TRBV2 and TRBJ1-5; the D gene is possibly TRBD1 (6 bases). Germline lookup yields CDR1 SNHLY and CDR2 FYNNEI. Trimming pared 6 bases from V and 12 bases from J, leaving 21 bases between. The CDR3 covers 14 residues. The CDR3 region is CASRLRTALSYQHF. DNA for the CDR3: TGTGCCAGCAGGTTAAGGACAGCCCTTAGTTACCAGCATTTT.

This chain uses TRBV12-1 with TRBJ2-7; TRBD1, the D gene given by the table, was not confirmed from the DNA. TRBV12-1 is shown as a pseudogene. The CDR3 totals 16 residues. The DNA for the CDR3 is TGTGCCAGCAGCTTTGGGGTTAGCGGGACAGGGTACGAGCAGTACGTC. Translated, it gives CASSFGVSGTGYEQYV.

V gene TRBV7-2 combines with J gene TRBJ2-1; 8 nucleotides align to TRBD2. J was trimmed by 4 bases and V by 6 bases; bases with no gene match: 11. Germline V gene lookup returns CDR1 SGHTA and CDR2 FQGNSA. This CDR3 comprises 16 residues. CDR3 sequence: CASRDHGLAAYNEQFF. CDR3 coding DNA: TGTGCCAGCAGAGACCACGGACTAGCAGCGTACAATGAGCAGTTCTTC.

The V and J genes are TRBV29-1 and TRBJ2-3, with 10 bases matching TRBD1. V lost 3 bases, J lost 4 bases, and 4 bases stayed unmatched. From germline, CDR1 is SQVTM and CDR2 ANQGSEA. This CDR3 contains 14 residues. CDR3 region: CSVEGQGRADTQYF. Here the CDR3 DNA reads TGCAGCGTTGAGGGACAGGGGCGCGCAGATACGCAGTATTTT.

The V call is TRBV4-1, the J call TRBJ1-6; no firm D call. Looked up from germline, CDR1 is MGHRA and CDR2 is YSYEKL. The CDR3 length is 14 residues. Trimming shortened V by 4 bases and J by 3 bases, and 7 bases separated the two germline ends. This chain's CDR3 is CASSPEGYNSPLHF. The CDR3 nucleotides read TGCGCCAGCAGCCCCGAGGGCTATAATTCACCCCTCCACTTT.

The chain uses TRBV2 and TRBJ1-2, with TRBD1 matching 7 bases. V was clipped by 4 bases and J by 7 bases; unmatched bases: 3. This CDR3 has 12 residues. The germline V gene encodes CDR1 SNHLY and CDR2 FYNNEI. CDR3 bases: TGTGCCAGCAGTGTGAACAGGGGTGGCTACACCTTC. Amino acid sequence: CASSVNRGGYTF.

The genes are TRBV7-3 and TRBJ2-3; tentatively, D is TRBD1 (6 bases). V lost 4 bases to trimming and J lost 0 bases, with 11 bases between them. Per germline, CDR1 SGHTA and CDR2 FQGTGA. The CDR3 extends over 15 amino acids. The CDR3 DNA reads TGTGCCAGCAGCTCAATACAGGGTAGCACAGATACGCAGTATTTT. Protein sequence: CASSSIQGSTDTQYF.